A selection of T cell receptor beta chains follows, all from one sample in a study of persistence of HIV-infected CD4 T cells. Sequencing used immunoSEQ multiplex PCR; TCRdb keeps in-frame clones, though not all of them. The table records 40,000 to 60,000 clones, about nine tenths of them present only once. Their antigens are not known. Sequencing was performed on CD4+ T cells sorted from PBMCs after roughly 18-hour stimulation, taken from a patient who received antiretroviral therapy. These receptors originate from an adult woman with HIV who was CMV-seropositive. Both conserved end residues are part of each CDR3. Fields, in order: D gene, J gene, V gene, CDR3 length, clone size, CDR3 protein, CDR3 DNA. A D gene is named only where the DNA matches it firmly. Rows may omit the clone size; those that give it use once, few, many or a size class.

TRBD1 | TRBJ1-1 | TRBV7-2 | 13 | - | CASRAGGVTEAFF | TGTGCCTCAAGGGCAGGGGGGGTCACTGAAGCTTTCTTT
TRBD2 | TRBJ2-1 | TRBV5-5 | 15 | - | CASSFGLAGYNEQFF | TGTGCCAGCAGCTTCGGACTAGCGGGGTACAATGAGCAGTTCTTC
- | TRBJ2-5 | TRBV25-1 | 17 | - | CASSENVRARLQETQYF | TGTGCCAGCAGTGAAAATGTCCGGGCCAGACTACAAGAGACCCAGTACTTC
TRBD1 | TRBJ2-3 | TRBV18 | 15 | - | CASSPFRGLTDTQYF | TGTGCCAGCTCACCTTTCAGGGGGCTTACAGATACGCAGTATTTT
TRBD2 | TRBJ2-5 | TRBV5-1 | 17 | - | CASSPGTSGALQETQYF | TGCGCCAGCAGCCCCGGGACTAGCGGGGCACTTCAAGAGACCCAGTACTTC
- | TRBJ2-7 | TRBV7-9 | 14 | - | CASEGGSEGYEQYF | TGTGCCAGCGAGGGGGGCTCTGAGGGTTACGAGCAGTACTTC
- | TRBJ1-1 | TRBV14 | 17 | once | CASSQAWSGRMNTEAFF | TGTGCCAGCAGCCAAGCTTGGTCAGGGAGAATGAACACTGAAGCTTTCTTT
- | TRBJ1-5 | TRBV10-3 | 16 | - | CAISPTGGSSNQPQHF | TGTGCCATCAGTCCAACGGGGGGGTCGAGCAATCAGCCCCAGCATTTT
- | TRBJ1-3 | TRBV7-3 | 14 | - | CASSLDSSGNTIYF | TGTGCCAGCAGCCTAGACAGCTCTGGAAACACCATATATTTT
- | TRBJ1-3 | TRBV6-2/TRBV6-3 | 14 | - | CASSYGGTGNTIYF | TGTGCCAGCAGTTACGGTGGTACTGGAAACACCATATATTTT
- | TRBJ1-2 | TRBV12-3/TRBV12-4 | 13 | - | CASSLGVGNGYTF | TGTGCCAGCAGTTTGGGGGTTGGGAATGGCTACACCTTC
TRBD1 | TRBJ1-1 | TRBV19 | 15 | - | CASSIKSTGGTEAFF | TGTGCCAGTAGTATCAAGTCGACAGGGGGCACTGAAGCTTTCTTT
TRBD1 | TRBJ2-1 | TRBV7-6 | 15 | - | CASSLDRGTYNEQFF | TGTGCCAGCAGCTTAGACAGGGGGACCTACAATGAGCAGTTCTTC
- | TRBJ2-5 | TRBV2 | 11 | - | CASRPDVTQYF | TGTGCCAGCAGGCCCGACGTGACCCAGTACTTC
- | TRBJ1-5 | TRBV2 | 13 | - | CASSGGVNQPQHF | TGTGCCAGCAGTGGGGGGGTCAATCAGCCCCAGCATTTT
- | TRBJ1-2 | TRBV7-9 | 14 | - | CASSLAPQAPGYTF | TGTGCCAGCAGCTTAGCGCCACAGGCCCCCGGCTACACCTTC
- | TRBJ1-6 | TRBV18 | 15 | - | CASSQQTPSQSPLHF | TGTGCCAGCTCACAACAAACTCCCAGCCAATCACCCCTCCACTTT
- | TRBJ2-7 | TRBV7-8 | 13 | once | CASSLSNSYEQYF | TGTGCCAGCAGCTTAAGTAACTCCTACGAGCAGTACTTC
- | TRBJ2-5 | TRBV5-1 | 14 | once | CASSFSSSEETQYF | TGCGCCAGCAGCTTCTCTAGTAGCGAAGAGACCCAGTACTTC
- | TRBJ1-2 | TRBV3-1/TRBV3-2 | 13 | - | CASSPDGNYGYTF | TGTGCCAGCAGCCCGGACGGTAACTATGGCTACACCTTC
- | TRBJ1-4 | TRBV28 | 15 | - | CASSFSGSGNEKLFF | TGTGCCAGCAGTTTCTCAGGGTCGGGTAATGAAAAACTGTTTTTT
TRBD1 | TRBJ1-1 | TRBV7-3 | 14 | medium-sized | CASSSTGANTEAFF | TGTGCCAGCAGCTCTACAGGGGCGAACACTGAAGCTTTCTTT
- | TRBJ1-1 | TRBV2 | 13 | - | CASSPTGHTEAFF | TGTGCCAGCAGTCCAACAGGGCACACTGAAGCTTTCTTT
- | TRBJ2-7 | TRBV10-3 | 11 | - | CAIRAGYEQYF | TGTGCCATCAGGGCTGGCTACGAGCAGTACTTC
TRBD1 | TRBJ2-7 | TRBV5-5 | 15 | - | CASSLARGSPYEQYF | TGTGCCAGCAGCTTGGCCAGGGGGTCACCCTACGAGCAGTACTTC
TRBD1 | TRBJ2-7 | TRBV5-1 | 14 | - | CASSLLQGAQEQYF | TGCGCCAGCAGCTTGCTGCAGGGGGCGCAAGAGCAGTACTTC
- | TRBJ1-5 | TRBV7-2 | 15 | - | CASSLAGNSNQPQHF | TGTGCCAGCAGCTTAGCGGGCAATAGCAATCAGCCCCAGCATTTT
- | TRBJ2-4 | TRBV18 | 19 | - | CASSRPGTQPGSAKNIQYF | TGTGCCAGCTCGCGTCCCGGGACGCAACCCGGGTCGGCCAAAAACATTCAGTACTTC
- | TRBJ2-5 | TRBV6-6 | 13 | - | CASRPRGQETQYF | TGTGCCAGCAGGCCCAGGGGTCAAGAGACCCAGTACTTC
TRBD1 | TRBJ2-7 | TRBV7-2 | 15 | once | CASSLPVTGGSEQYF | TGTGCCAGCAGCTTGCCCGTGACAGGGGGGTCTGAGCAGTACTTC
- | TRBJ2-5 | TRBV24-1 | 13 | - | CATSGSHQETQYF | TGTGCCACCAGTGGATCACATCAAGAGACCCAGTACTTC